This T cell receptor beta chain was obtained from a study of blood T cell repertoires in COVID-19. About the study: Some COVID-19 samples were acute and others convalescent; all came from the United States, Italy and Spain. Sample material is recorded as cDNA or gDNA derived from T cells, B-cell-depleted T cells, or PBMCs.

A remark on this clone: This sample includes further DNA sequences coding for the same CDR3.

With 4 bases removed from V and 5 bases from J, the gap between germline ends came to 9 bases. The CDR3 contains 12 residues. CDR1 and CDR2 (germline): SQVTM, ANQGSEA. Per the original methods: Counts of nucleated cells, estimated from reference gene primer amplification, were obtained. Profiling relied on immunoSEQ multiplex PCR, and the TCRdb table lists in-frame clones only, not all of them. The V and J calls and the clone size are those of that table, but D and trimming were determined from the DNA. The sample yields more than 25,000 clones, about nine tenths seen once. The receptor was derived from a man between 60 and 75 years old with active COVID-19. The sample was peripheral blood. This chain links TRBV29-1 with TRBJ1-5; D is perhaps TRBD1 (6 bases). The CDR3 coding sequence is TGCAGCGTTGCAGGGGCCGATCAGCCCCAGCATTTT. This sequence encodes CSVAGADQPQHF.